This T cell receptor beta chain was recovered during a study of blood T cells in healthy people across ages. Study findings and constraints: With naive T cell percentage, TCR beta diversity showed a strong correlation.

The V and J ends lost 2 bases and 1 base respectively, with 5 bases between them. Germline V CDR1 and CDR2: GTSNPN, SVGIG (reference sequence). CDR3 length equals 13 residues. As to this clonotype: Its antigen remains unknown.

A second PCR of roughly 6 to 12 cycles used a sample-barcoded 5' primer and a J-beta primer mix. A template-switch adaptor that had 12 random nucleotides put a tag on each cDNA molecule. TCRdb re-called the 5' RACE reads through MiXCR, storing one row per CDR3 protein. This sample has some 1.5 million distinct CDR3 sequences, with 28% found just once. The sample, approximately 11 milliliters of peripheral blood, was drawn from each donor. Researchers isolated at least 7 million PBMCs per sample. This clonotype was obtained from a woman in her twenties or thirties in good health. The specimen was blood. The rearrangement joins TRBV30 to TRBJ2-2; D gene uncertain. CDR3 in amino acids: CAWSNRNTGELFF. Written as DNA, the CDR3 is TGTGCCTGGAGTAATAGGAACACCGGGGAGCTGTTTTTT.